The 9 T cell receptor beta chains in this list originate from one sample, sequenced in a study of relationships among human T cell subsets. Semiquantitative ARM-PCR amplified T cell receptor alpha and beta CDR3 regions from mRNA. In ARM-PCR, communal superprimers followed tagged nested gene-specific primers for exponential amplification. Each CDR3 protein is one row after TCRdb ran MiXCR on the multiplex PCR reads. The data contain approximately 14,000 distinct CDR3 sequences, over 45% of them singletons. Regulatory T cells were selected from positively selected CD4+ cells using anti-CD25 beads. The sequencing sample was made of Tregs sorted from blood. The receptors stem from a man in his forties or fifties in good health.

The V call is TRBV5-1, the J call TRBJ1-1; D is ambiguous. The germline V and J ends were trimmed by 1 base and 3 bases, with 7 bases remaining between them. The CDR3 length is 13 residues. Germline V gene lookup returns CDR1 SGHRS and CDR2 YFSETQ. CDR3 region: CASSLSAYTEAFF. The DNA for the CDR3 is TGCGCCAGCAGCTTGTCGGCGTACACTGAAGCTTTCTTT. Based on the CDR3 plus reference TRBV5-1 and TRBJ1-1, the full variable domain is KAGVTQTPRYLIKTRGQQVTLSCSPISGHRSVSWYQQTPGQGLQFLFEYFSETQRNKGNFPGRFSGRQFSNSRSEMNVSTLELGDSALYLCASSLSAYTEAFFGQGTRLTVV.

The V and J genes are TRBV29-1 and TRBJ2-1; D possibly matches TRBD1 or TRBD2 (6 bases each). The CDR3 is 13 residues long. V lost 5 bases to trimming and J lost 8 bases, with 16 bases between them. Germline values: CDR1 SQVTM, CDR2 ANQGSEA. Here the CDR3 reads CSVTPLGGHEQFF. The CDR3 region has the DNA TGCAGCGTTACCCCCCTGGGGGGCCATGAGCAGTTCTTC.

The chain carries TRBV10-3 and TRBJ1-1; D remains unclear. Trimming cost V 2 bases and J 0 bases, with 4 bases left between them. This CDR3 is built from 13 residues. Germline lookup yields CDR1 ENHRY and CDR2 SYGVKD. The chain's CDR3 is CAISEEVNTEAFF. CDR3 nucleotides: TGTGCCATCAGTGAGGAAGTGAACACTGAAGCTTTCTTT.

V and J are TRBV2 and TRBJ1-5; D unresolved. Between the trimmed V and J ends, which lost 6 bases and 4 bases, there was a span of 10 bases. The CDR3 contains 13 residues. Germline CDR1 and CDR2: SNHLY and FYNNEI. The CDR3 loop reads CASSQETNQPQHF. CDR3 in DNA: TGTGCCAGCAGCCAAGAGACGAATCAGCCCCAGCATTTT.

About this clonotype: A much larger clone differs by one base, so this may be a read error. J is TRBJ2-6 and V is TRBV28, with 8 bases fitting TRBD1. This CDR3 region has 17 residues. Germline-derived CDR1 and CDR2 are MDHEN and SYDVKM. The CDR3 nucleotides read TGTGCCACCGACCGCGGACAGGGAGGCTCTGGGGCCAACGTCCTGGCTTTC. Amino acids: CATDRGQGGSGANVLAF.

The DNA of the CDR3 is TGCAGTGCCTTCCACCCCGGAGGGGGACAGGGAGTAACAATGGAGACCCAGTACTTC. Its translation is CSAFHPGGGQGVTMETQYF. V and J are TRBV20-1 and TRBJ2-5; 9 positions match TRBD1. V trimming: 6 bases; J trimming: 5 bases; junction bases outside the gene matches: 25. CDR1 is DFQATT, CDR2 SNEGSKA, per germline (reference sequence). The CDR3 runs to 19 residues.

In this sample, this clonotype turned up a few times. The V call is TRBV27, the J call TRBJ2-1, with 8 positions matching TRBD1. With 6 bases clipped from V and 2 bases from J, the junction kept 12 bases outside the gene matches. The CDR3 sequence is 17 residues long. CDR1 is MNHEY, CDR2 SMNVEV, per germline (reference sequence). CDR3 in DNA: TGTGCCAGCAGCCGAAAGACACAGGGGGGACCCTACAATGAGCAGTTCTTC. Its protein is CASSRKTQGGPYNEQFF.

The chain joins TRBV11-2 to TRBJ2-1, with D perhaps TRBD2 (5 bases). CDR1 is SGHAT and CDR2 is FQNNGV in the germline V gene. The CDR3 consists of 16 residues. V dropped 1 base and J dropped 0 bases, with 10 bases sitting between them. The CDR3 nucleotides are TGTGCCAGCAGCTTAGGAGCGGAGAGCTCCTACAATGAGCAGTTCTTC. It translates to CASSLGAESSYNEQFF.

The DNA of the CDR3 is TGTGCCAGCAGCCCCCCTTACCGCGGGCAGCCTGAACGCATTCAGTACTTC. Protein sequence: CASSPPYRGQPERIQYF. V usage is TRBV7-9 and J usage is TRBJ2-4; D perhaps matches TRBD2 (5 bases). V was pared by 5 bases and J by 9 bases, with 26 bases between. Germline V gives CDR1 SEHNR, CDR2 FQNEAQ (reference sequence). This CDR3 comprises 17 residues.